These T cell receptor beta chains were read from a single sample in a study of T cells after yellow fever vaccination. TCRdb reanalysed the 5' RACE reads using MiXCR and keeps one entry per CDR3 protein. Of some 400,000 distinct CDR3 sequences listed, about 17% were seen once; the top ten hold about 18%. The source was PBMCs, collected before the yellow fever booster vaccination. The receptors come from a man between 18 and 35 years old who received the YFV17D yellow fever vaccine. CDR3s include the opening cysteine and the closing phenylalanine or tryptophan. The order of the fields is J gene, clone size, V gene, D gene, CDR3 DNA, CDR3 protein. D genes are given only for firm matches. Clone size appears in some rows only: once, few, many, or a class for an expanded clone.

>TRBJ2-1|.|TRBV11-2|.
TGTGCCAGCAGCTTAGGGGAGGCGAAGGGTGAGCAGTTCTTC
CASSLGEAKGEQFF
>TRBJ1-6|.|TRBV9|TRBD1
TGTGCCAGCAGCGTGGGACAGGGGGTTTATAATTCACCCCTCCACTTT
CASSVGQGVYNSPLHF
>TRBJ2-7|many|TRBV4-2|TRBD2
TGTGCCAGCAGCCGTCTAGCGGGGGACGGCTCCTACGAGCAGTACTTC
CASSRLAGDGSYEQYF
>TRBJ1-1|few|TRBV27|.
TGTGCCAGCAGTCCGCAAACAGGTATCACTGAAGCTTTCTTT
CASSPQTGITEAFF
>TRBJ2-2|few|TRBV19|TRBD2
TGTGCCAGTAGTAATGCGGGGGCGAACACCGGGGAGCTGTTTTTT
CASSNAGANTGELFF
>TRBJ2-3|.|TRBV7-6|.
TGTGCCAGCAGCTCCTTTGGGCCAGATACGCAGTATTTT
CASSSFGPDTQYF
>TRBJ1-6|.|TRBV27|.
TGTGCCAGCAGTTTAATGTCCTCGGACAGATCACCCCTCCACTTT
CASSLMSSDRSPLHF
>TRBJ2-7|.|TRBV6-6|.
TGTGCCAGCAGTTACTTCGGGAGCTCCTACGAGCAGTACTTC
CASSYFGSSYEQYF
>TRBJ1-2|few|TRBV7-9|.
TGTGCCAGCAGCCCACCCACGTTACTCGAGGGCTACACCTTC
CASSPPTLLEGYTF
>TRBJ2-5|.|TRBV30|.
TGTGCCTGGGGGGGGTTTGGGGGCCAAGAGACCCAGTACTTC
CAWGGFGGQETQYF
>TRBJ2-1|many|TRBV7-6|TRBD1
TGTGCCAGCAGCTTAAGGGCAGGGGGTCGGAATGAGCAGTTCTTC
CASSLRAGGRNEQFF
>TRBJ2-3|few|TRBV7-8|.
TGTGCCAGCAGCTTAGTGGGGGGGCCCACAGATACGCAGTATTTT
CASSLVGGPTDTQYF
>TRBJ2-3|few|TRBV7-2|TRBD2
TGTGCCAGCAGCTTAGTCCTAGCGGGGGGTGTAGATACGCAGTATTTT
CASSLVLAGGVDTQYF
>TRBJ2-7|few|TRBV2|.
TGTGCCAGCAGTCGGACAAGCATCTACGAGCAGTACTTC
CASSRTSIYEQYF
>TRBJ2-5|few|TRBV3-1|.
TGTGCCAGCAGCCAAGATTACGCGGGGCGGGAGACCCAGTACTTC
CASSQDYAGRETQYF
>TRBJ1-2|.|TRBV6-2/TRBV6-3|.
TGTGCCAGCCGGACAGCTAACTATGGCTACACCTTC
CASRTANYGYTF
>TRBJ2-2|few|TRBV18|.
TGTGCCAGCTCACCGTCGGGAGACGTCACCGGGGAGCTGTTTTTT
CASSPSGDVTGELFF
>TRBJ2-7|.|TRBV5-1|TRBD1
TGCGCCAGCAGACCTGACAGGGGGGAGCAGTACTTC
CASRPDRGEQYF
>TRBJ1-2|few|TRBV5-6|TRBD1
TGTGCCAGCAGATTTGGGACAGGGCCCCTGAACTATGGCTACACCTTC
CASRFGTGPLNYGYTF
>TRBJ2-4|.|TRBV24-1|.
TGTGCCACCAGTGATTTCTTTTCGGGACCGCAGTACTTC
CATSDFFSGPQYF
>TRBJ1-2|.|TRBV29-1|.
TGCAGCGGGATAGTTCAGGTCCCTTATGGCTACACCTTC
CSGIVQVPYGYTF
>TRBJ2-3|few|TRBV12-3/TRBV12-4|.
TGTGCCAGCAGTCGTGGGACTCGTAGCAATACGCAGTATTTT
CASSRGTRSNTQYF
>TRBJ1-5|.|TRBV7-9|.
TGTGCCAGCAGCGGACAGAGGGATCAGCCCCAGCATTTT
CASSGQRDQPQHF
>TRBJ1-1|once|TRBV27|.
TGTGCCAGCAGTCCTTTGAATGAGAACACTGAAGCTTTCTTT
CASSPLNENTEAFF
>TRBJ1-5|few|TRBV21-1|.
TGTGCCAGCGGTCAGACAAATAGCAATCAGCCCCAGCATTTT
CASGQTNSNQPQHF
>TRBJ2-5|few|TRBV10-3|TRBD1
TGTGCCATCGGGACAGAAGAGACCCAGTACTTC
CAIGTEETQYF
>TRBJ1-2|.|TRBV6-2/TRBV6-3|.
TGTGCCAGCAGTTACTCGATGGGAGGCTATGGCTACACCTTC
CASSYSMGGYGYTF
>TRBJ1-1|.|TRBV7-2|.
TGTGCCAGCAGAAAACCCCCGAACACTGAAGCTTTCTTT
CASRKPPNTEAFF
>TRBJ2-1|few|TRBV5-1|TRBD2
TGCGCCAGCAGCTTGTTGGGACTAGGGGGAGGTGAGCAGTTCTTC
CASSLLGLGGGEQFF
>TRBJ2-1|few|TRBV9|.
TGTGCCAGCAGCCGGGGAGGTTCCCTCTACAATGAGCAGTTCTTC
CASSRGGSLYNEQFF
>TRBJ1-5|few|TRBV7-2|.
TGTGCCAGCAGCAACACAGCGAATCAGCCCCAGCATTTT
CASSNTANQPQHF
>TRBJ2-3|few|TRBV9|.
TGTGCCAGCAGCGTCGTAGGGGCAGGGAGGGATACGCAGTATTTT
CASSVVGAGRDTQYF
>TRBJ1-4|few|TRBV2|TRBD1
TGTGCCAGCACGTGGGGGGACAGCCGAAAAAAACTGTTTTTT
CASTWGDSRKKLFF
>TRBJ1-3|.|TRBV6-6|TRBD1
TGTGCCAGCAGTTCGACAGGGGGAAACACCATATATTTT
CASSSTGGNTIYF
>TRBJ1-5|.|TRBV5-6|TRBD1
TGTGCCAGCAGCTTCACCGGGACAGGTGATCAGCCCCAGCATTTT
CASSFTGTGDQPQHF
>TRBJ2-5|.|TRBV28|TRBD2
TGTGCCAGCAGTTCTCCGACTAGCGGGGGCCAAGAGACCCAGTACTTC
CASSSPTSGGQETQYF
>TRBJ2-3|many|TRBV7-9|.
TGTGCCAGCAGCCCTCGGACGGGAACAGATACGCAGTATTTT
CASSPRTGTDTQYF
>TRBJ2-1|.|TRBV5-5|TRBD1
TGTGCCAGCAGCTTTCCGGGACAGGGATCGGCGCTTGAGCAGTTCTTC
CASSFPGQGSALEQFF
>TRBJ2-5|.|TRBV20-1|TRBD2
TGCAGTGCGCCCCCCCGGGGGGGCCAAGAGACCCAGTACTTC
CSAPPRGGQETQYF
>TRBJ2-2|.|TRBV30|.
TGTGCCTGGAGTGTGAGGGGCGGGGAGCTGTTTTTT
CAWSVRGGELFF
>TRBJ2-3|few|TRBV4-1|TRBD2
TGCGCCAGCAGCCAATACACGATCGGCGGGGGGGGCACAGATACGCAGTATTTT
CASSQYTIGGGGTDTQYF
>TRBJ1-6|.|TRBV20-1|.
TGCAGTGCTAGAGATTCCGGGACGGGGGGACCTCACTTT
CSARDSGTGGPHF
>TRBJ2-1|.|TRBV5-4|.
TGTGCCAGCAGCCCCGGGGATCTCTACAATGAGCAGTTCTTC
CASSPGDLYNEQFF
>TRBJ2-6|.|TRBV4-3|.
TGCGCCAGCAGCGAAGGACTCGGGTACAACGTCCTGACTTTC
CASSEGLGYNVLTF
>TRBJ1-1|few|TRBV29-1|.
TGCAGCGTTGAGGGGTTGAGGGGGAACACTGAAGCTTTCTTT
CSVEGLRGNTEAFF
>TRBJ1-5|few|TRBV6-1|TRBD1
TGTGCCAGCACCCTGGACAGGGGAGGAGGGCAGCCCCAGCATTTT
CASTLDRGGGQPQHF